One and the same sample provided the 10 T cell receptor beta chains below, sequenced in a study of cytomegalovirus exposure and HLA in healthy donors. Primers for the PCR totalled 60 Vbeta and 13 Jbeta. Clones were sequenced by immunoSEQ multiplex PCR, and TCRdb holds only the in-frame ones, with some missing. The sample shows under 200,000 clones, around 80% of them seen only once. The sequenced sample consisted of PBMCs. These receptors originate from a woman in her forties or fifties in good health and CMV-seropositive.

The chain recombines TRBV11-3 with TRBJ2-1, with 10 bases matching TRBD2. The trim removed 1 base at V and 2 bases at J, leaving 8 bases unmatched. Per germline, CDR1 SGHNT and CDR2 YENEEA. The CDR3 consists of 18 residues. CDR3 sequence: CASSLALKRGGAYNEQFF. The DNA of the CDR3 is TGTGCCAGCAGCTTAGCCCTGAAGCGGGGGGGTGCCTACAATGAGCAGTTCTTC.

The CDR3 spells CASSLGGPRGQNIQYF. The CDR3 DNA reads as TGTGCCAGCAGCTTAGGGGGGCCCCGCGGGCAAAACATTCAGTACTTC. V gene TRBV7-2 combines with J gene TRBJ2-4, with D possibly TRBD1 on 6 matching bases. Per the germline V gene, CDR1 is SGHTA and CDR2 is FQGNSA. V was pared by 1 base and J by 5 bases, with 15 bases between. The CDR3 sequence is 16 residues long.

This clone was recorded once. Compared with germline, one end of the junction differs, possibly owing to a read error. The chain employs TRBV7-2 and TRBJ2-6; D may be TRBD1 (5 bases). The CDR3 runs to 15 residues. Germline CDR1 is SGHTA and CDR2 is FQGNSA. This CDR3 reads CASSQPGLGANGLTF. CDR3 bases: TGTGCCAGCAGCCAGCCAGGGCTTGGGGCCAACGGCCTGACTTTC.

This clone occurred a few times. The V and J genes are TRBV4-2 and TRBJ1-5, with 7 positions matching TRBD1. Germline V gene lookup returns CDR1 LGHNA and CDR2 YNFKEQ. There are 14 residues in the CDR3. With V trimmed by 4 bases and J by 5 bases, 5 bases remained unmatched. The CDR3 loop reads CASSPDRDYQPQHF. CDR3 bases: TGTGCCAGCAGCCCAGACAGGGATTATCAGCCCCAGCATTTT.

J is TRBJ2-3 and V is TRBV5-8; the match to TRBD2 covers 9 bases. Germline V gene data show CDR1 as SGHTS and CDR2 as YDEGEE. Germline trimming cut 0 bases from V and 4 bases from J; bases unmatched to any gene: 3. CDR3 length equals 15 residues. The CDR3 sequence is CASSLGAGGSDTQYF. The CDR3 DNA follows: TGTGCCAGCAGCTTGGGAGCGGGGGGCTCAGATACGCAGTATTTT.

This chain links TRBV2 with TRBJ1-1; 7 bases map to TRBD1. V shed 5 bases, J shed 5 bases, and the junction held 14 bases outside the gene matches. Germline lookup yields CDR1 SNHLY and CDR2 FYNNEI. This CDR3 comprises 16 residues. The CDR3, as DNA: TGTGCCAGCAGTAAACTCCGACAGGGTAGGGGGACTGAAGCTTTCTTT. Translating gives CASSKLRQGRGTEAFF.

The V call is TRBV5-4, the J call TRBJ2-1; 10 bases align to TRBD2. V lost 4 bases, J lost 10 bases, and 11 bases stayed unmatched. CDR3 length: 15 amino acids. Germline V gene lookup returns CDR1 SGHNT and CDR2 YYREEE (reference sequence). The CDR3 nucleotides read TGTGCCAGCAGCGCGGGACTAGCGCCCTTCGGGGAGCAGTTCTTC. Amino acids: CASSAGLAPFGEQFF.

The gene calls are TRBV14 and TRBJ2-4; TRBD1 agrees at 10 bases. Trimming removed 0 bases from V and 9 bases from J; junction bases left unmatched: 5. Germline CDR1 and CDR2: SGHDN and FVKESK. The CDR3 consists of 15 residues. The CDR3 protein is CASSQDSRTGGIQYF. The CDR3 nucleotides are TGTGCCAGCAGCCAAGATTCTCGGACAGGGGGCATTCAGTACTTC.

The chain has TRBV18 and TRBJ1-4, with 11 bases matching TRBD1. Looked up from germline, CDR1 is KGHSH and CDR2 is LQKENI. The CDR3 length is 15 residues. With V trimmed by 3 bases and J by 5 bases, 2 bases remained unmatched. The CDR3 loop reads CASSPGTGGNEKLFF. Here the CDR3 DNA reads TGTGCCAGCTCACCCGGGACAGGGGGAAATGAAAAACTGTTTTTT.

The V call is TRBV4-2, the J call TRBJ2-2; D is unclear. The CDR3 extends over 12 amino acids. Germline V gives CDR1 LGHNA, CDR2 YNFKEQ. Trimming cost V 3 bases and J 6 bases, with 5 bases left between them. The CDR3 loop is CASSHLSGELFF. DNA for the CDR3: TGTGCCAGCAGCCATCTCTCCGGGGAGCTGTTTTTT.